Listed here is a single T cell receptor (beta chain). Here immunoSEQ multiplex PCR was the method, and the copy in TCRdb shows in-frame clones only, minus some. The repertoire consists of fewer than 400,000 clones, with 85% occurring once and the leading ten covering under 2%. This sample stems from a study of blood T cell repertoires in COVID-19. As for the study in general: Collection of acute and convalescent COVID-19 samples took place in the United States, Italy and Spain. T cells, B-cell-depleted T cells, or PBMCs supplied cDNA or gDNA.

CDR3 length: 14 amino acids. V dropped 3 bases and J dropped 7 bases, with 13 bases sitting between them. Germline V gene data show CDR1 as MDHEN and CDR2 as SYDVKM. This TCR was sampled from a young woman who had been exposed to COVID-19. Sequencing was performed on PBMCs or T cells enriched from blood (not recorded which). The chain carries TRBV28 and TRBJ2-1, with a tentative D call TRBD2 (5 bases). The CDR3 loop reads CASSFDYRVNEQFF. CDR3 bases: TGTGCCAGCAGTTTTGACTATCGGGTGAATGAGCAGTTCTTC.